The 8 T cell receptor beta chains presented below share a single source sample, sequenced in a study of metastatic and nonmetastatic thyroid tumors. MiXCR was used by TCRdb to re-call the PCR reads. This sample has about 5,000 clones, with 25% to 30% found just once. Thyroid surgery was performed in patients who had received no treatment beforehand. What was sequenced was adjacent normal tissue. The receptor set was obtained from a female donor with papillary thyroid cancer or a benign thyroid nodule (not recorded which). Some clones in this sample may be carry-over from other donors' samples.

In its sample, this clone ranks as medium-sized. The gene calls are TRBV24-1 and TRBJ2-7; perhaps D is TRBD1 or TRBD2 (6 bases each). There are 13 residues in the CDR3. Germline V gene lookup returns CDR1 KGHDR and CDR2 SFDVKD. The V and J ends lost 9 bases and 0 bases respectively, with 11 bases between them. The CDR3 reads CATGGDNSYEQYF. DNA for the CDR3: TGTGCCACCGGCGGGGACAACTCCTACGAGCAGTACTTC.

By sample fraction, this clone is medium-sized. The chain combines TRBV10-3 with TRBJ1-1; D is perhaps TRBD1 (6 bases). Trimming stripped 10 bases from V and 0 bases from J, with 12 bases between. The CDR3 is 13 amino acids. In germline, CDR1 is ENHRY, CDR2 SYGVKD. As DNA, the CDR3 is TGTGCCACCAACGGACAGATGAACACTGAAGCTTTCTTT. This codes for CATNGQMNTEAFF.

This clone was seen a single time. V gene TRBV6-1 combines with J gene TRBJ1-3; 8 nucleotides match TRBD1. This CDR3 comprises 16 residues. Germline CDR1 is MNHNS and CDR2 is SASEGT. Trimming cost V 2 bases and J 5 bases; bases outside gene matches: 8. CDR3 bases: TGTGCCAGCAGTGAATTAAGGGACAGGATGAGAAACACCATATATTTT. Its protein is CASSELRDRMRNTIYF.

This clone is deemed medium-sized. The genes are TRBV27 and TRBJ2-7; 7 bases line up with TRBD1. The CDR3 covers 13 residues. Trimming cost V 5 bases and J 3 bases; bases outside gene matches: 4. Germline CDR1 and CDR2: MNHEY and SMNVEV (reference sequence). DNA of the CDR3: TGTGCCAGCAGTCGGGACAGCTTCTACGAGCAGTACTTC. It encodes CASSRDSFYEQYF.

This clone was counted a few times. V gene TRBV6-2 or TRBV6-3 combines with J gene TRBJ2-1; 10 positions match TRBD2. The V segment lost 0 bases and the J segment 3 bases; nucleotides outside the gene matches: 2. CDR3 size: 16 residues. Germline V lookup: CDR1 MNHEY, CDR2 SVGEGT. The CDR3 spells CASSYSTSGIYNEQFF. CDR3 bases: TGTGCCAGCAGTTACTCAACTAGCGGGATCTACAATGAGCAGTTCTTC.

This sequence joins TRBV6-1 and TRBJ2-3, with unresolved D. Germline V gene sequence: CDR1 MNHNS, CDR2 SASEGT. The CDR3 contains 14 residues. V was pared by 4 bases and J by 3 bases, with 11 bases between. The CDR3 here is CASSASPRTDTQYF. CDR3 sequence (DNA): TGTGCCAGCAGTGCATCACCTCGGACAGATACGCAGTATTTT.

By its share, this clone is medium-sized. The V call is TRBV7-9, the J call TRBJ1-6, with TRBD1 identical over 12 bases. J lost 7 bases, V lost 4 bases, and 2 bases had no gene match. The CDR3 is made up of 15 amino acids. The germline gives CDR1 SEHNR, CDR2 FQNEAQ (reference sequence). The CDR3 here is CASSSGTGGNSPLHF. The CDR3 coding sequence is TGTGCCAGCAGCTCAGGGACAGGGGGCAATTCACCCCTCCACTTT.

This clone qualifies as large (0.1 to 1%). This chain joins TRBV20-1 and TRBJ2-2, with 15 nucleotides matching TRBD2. The V gene's germline CDR1 is DFQATT and CDR2 SNEGSKA (reference sequence). The CDR3 loop spans 17 amino acids. With V trimmed by 5 bases and J by 6 bases, 10 bases remained unmatched. In DNA, the CDR3 is TGCAGTGCTTATTCTCCGGGACTAGCGGGAGGCCCCGGGGAGCTGTTTTTT. It is translated as CSAYSPGLAGGPGELFF.